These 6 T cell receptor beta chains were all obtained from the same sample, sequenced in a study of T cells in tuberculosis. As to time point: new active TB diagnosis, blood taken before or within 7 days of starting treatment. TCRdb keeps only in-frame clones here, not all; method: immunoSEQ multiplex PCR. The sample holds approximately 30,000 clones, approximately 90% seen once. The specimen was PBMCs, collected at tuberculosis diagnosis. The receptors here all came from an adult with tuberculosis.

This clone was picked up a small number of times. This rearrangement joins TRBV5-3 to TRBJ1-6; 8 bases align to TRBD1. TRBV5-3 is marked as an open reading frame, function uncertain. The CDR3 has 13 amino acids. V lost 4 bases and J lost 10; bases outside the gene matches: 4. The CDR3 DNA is TGTGCCAGAAGCGGACAGGGAGGATCACCCCTCCACTTT. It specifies CARSGQGGSPLHF.

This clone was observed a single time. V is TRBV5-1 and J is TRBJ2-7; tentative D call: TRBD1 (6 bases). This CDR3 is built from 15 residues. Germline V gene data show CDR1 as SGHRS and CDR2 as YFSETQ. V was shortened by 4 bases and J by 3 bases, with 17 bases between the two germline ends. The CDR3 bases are TGCGCCAGCAGCCCTATTACAGGGTTCCTCTACGAGCAGTACTTC. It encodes CASSPITGFLYEQYF.

This chain's CDR3 is CASSFSRALGTEAFF. Written as DNA, the CDR3 is TGTGCCAGCAGCTTCAGCAGGGCGTTAGGGACTGAAGCTTTCTTT. The chain links TRBV7-2 to TRBJ1-1; D may be TRBD1 (5 bases). V lost 3 bases, J lost 5 bases, and 16 bases lay in between. Looked up from germline, CDR1 is SGHTA and CDR2 is FQGNSA. The CDR3 length is 15 residues.

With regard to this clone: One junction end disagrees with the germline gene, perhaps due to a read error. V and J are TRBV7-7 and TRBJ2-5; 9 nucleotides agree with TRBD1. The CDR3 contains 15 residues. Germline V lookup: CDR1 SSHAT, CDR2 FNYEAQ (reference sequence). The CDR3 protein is CASSLGTGYSETQYF. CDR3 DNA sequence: TGTGCTAGCAGCTTAGGGACAGGGTACTCGGAGACCCAGTACTTC.

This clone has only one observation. CDR3 nucleotides: TGTGCCAGCAGTTTATACAGGGAAGGTGAGCAGTTCTTC. This encodes CASSLYREGEQFF. The chain carries TRBV27 and TRBJ2-1, with D perhaps matching TRBD1 (6 bases). CDR3 length equals 13 residues. Germline V gene data show CDR1 as MNHEY and CDR2 as SMNVEV (reference sequence). Trimming cost V 1 base and J 9 bases, with 10 bases left between them.

CDR3 sequence: CASRGWGQGGYEQYF. DNA for the CDR3: TGTGCCAGCAGGGGATGGGGACAGGGTGGCTACGAGCAGTACTTC. The V call is TRBV6-1, the J call TRBJ2-7, with TRBD1 matching 9 bases. The CDR3 consists of 15 residues. Germline CDR1 reads MNHNS; CDR2 reads SASEGT. V lost 6 bases, J lost 3 bases, and 9 bases stayed unmatched.